Listed below are T cell receptor beta chains from one sample, sequenced in a study of cytomegalovirus exposure and HLA in healthy donors. Method: immunoSEQ multiplex PCR; TCRdb's copy keeps in-frame clones and lacks some. The sample totals 180,000 or so clones. The sequencing input was PBMCs. All receptors derive from a woman under 30 in good health and CMV-seropositive. Both conserved end residues are part of each CDR3. The D gene is left open where the match is weak.

D	V	J	CDR3	DNA
NA	TRBV6-5	TRBJ1-2	CASCPYRENYGYTF	TGTGCCAGCTGTCCGTACAGGGAAAACTATGGCTACACCTTC
NA	TRBV25-1	TRBJ1-1	CASSERTRPKNLAFF	TGTGCCAGCAGTGAACGGACAAGGCCGAAAAATCTAGCTTTCTTT
TRBD1	TRBV14	TRBJ2-1	CASSIQGLGEQFF	TGTGCCAGCAGCATACAGGGGTTGGGTGAGCAGTTCTTC
NA	TRBV15	TRBJ1-1	CATSRESRTALNTEAFF	TGTGCCACCAGCAGAGAAAGTAGGACAGCCTTGAACACTGAAGCTTTCTTT
NA	TRBV14	TRBJ2-4	CASSQVSGYIQYF	TGTGCCAGCAGCCAAGTCTCCGGGTACATTCAGTACTTC
TRBD1	TRBV18	TRBJ2-2	CASSPDRGWDTGELFF	TGTGCCAGCTCGCCGGACAGGGGATGGGACACCGGGGAGCTGTTTTTT
TRBD1	TRBV10-3	TRBJ1-2	CAIRSGGPNYGYTF	TGTGCCATCAGGTCAGGGGGACCTAACTATGGCTACACCTTC
TRBD1	TRBV5-1	TRBJ1-2	CASSLDGQGVGGYTF	TGCGCCAGCAGCTTGGACGGACAGGGGGTCGGCGGCTACACCTTC
NA	TRBV29-1	TRBJ1-4	CSVSGTAATNEKLFF	TGCAGCGTTTCAGGGACTGCTGCAACTAATGAAAAACTGTTTTTT
NA	TRBV29-1	TRBJ1-1	CSVPDSEAFF	TGCAGCGTTCCGGACAGTGAAGCTTTCTTT
NA	TRBV10-2	TRBJ2-4	CASSESQGLAKNIQYF	TGCGCCAGCAGTGAGTCGCAGGGTCTAGCCAAAAACATTCAGTACTTC
NA	TRBV11-3	TRBJ1-2	CASSGLGGTNYGYTF	TGTGCCAGCAGCGGTCTAGGGGGAACTAACTATGGCTACACCTTC
NA	TRBV4-2	TRBJ2-6	CASSLNYRDSGANVLTF	TGTGCCAGCAGCCTCAACTACAGGGATTCCGGGGCCAACGTCCTGACTTTC